This entry features one T cell receptor (beta chain) sequence. The record originates from a study of blood T cell repertoires in COVID-19. Looking at the study overall: The study drew acute and convalescent COVID-19 samples from the United States, Italy and Spain. PBMCs, B-cell-depleted T cells, or T cells were the source of the cDNA or gDNA that made up the material.

Seattle patients were enrolled during active infection and followed longitudinally. V gave up 3 bases and J gave up 3 bases, with 12 bases separating them. This CDR3 is 14 amino acids long. Germline V gives CDR1 KGHSH, CDR2 LQKENI. Authors' methods: Nucleated cell number was recorded as an estimate derived from reference gene primer amplification. Clones were read by immunoSEQ multiplex PCR, and TCRdb kept only the in-frame ones, dropping some. D and trimming come from the DNA, and the V and J calls and clone size come from that table. The sample holds over 250,000 clones, 80% to 90% seen once. This sequence originates from a woman aged 65 to 85 with COVID-19, enrolled during active disease. The sample was peripheral blood. The chain uses TRBV18 and TRBJ2-7; D unclear. The CDR3: CASSPPTNLYEQYF. The CDR3 nucleotides read TGTGCCAGCTCACCTCCGACAAACCTCTACGAGCAGTACTTC.